This passage covers 2 T cell receptor beta chains from one sample sequenced in a study of T cell responses to AZD1222 COVID-19 vaccine. Generated by immunoSEQ multiplex PCR, the TCRdb table keeps only in-frame clones and is missing some. The sample has about 120,000 clones; approximately 89% are singletons. The sample in question was peripheral blood, obtained on day 0 of AZD1222 vaccination. These receptors all come from an adult in good health.

The chain uses TRBV11-1 and TRBJ1-1; unclear D gene. CDR1 and CDR2 (germline): SGHAT, FQDESV (reference sequence). The CDR3 has 13 amino acids. V lost 6 bases to trimming and J lost 4 bases, with 12 bases between them. In DNA, the CDR3 is TGTGCCAGCAGTCGCAGGCTGGGCACTGAAGCTTTCTTT. It translates to CASSRRLGTEAFF. The full variable domain, rest sourced from reference TRBV11-1 and TRBJ1-1, is EAEVAQSPRYKITEKSQAVAFWCDPISGHATLYWYRQILGQGPELLVQFQDESVVDDSQLPKDRFSAERLKGVDSTLKIQPAELGDSAMYLCASSRRLGTEAFFGQGTRLTVV.

The chain links TRBV10-3 to TRBJ1-2; perhaps TRBD1 as D (6 bases). Trimming removed 9 bases from V and 6 bases from J, with 17 bases in between. The CDR3 runs to 13 residues. From germline, CDR1 is ENHRY and CDR2 SYGVKD. CDR3: CAIKQGGGNGYTF. The CDR3 DNA is TGTGCCATAAAACAGGGAGGCGGGAATGGCTACACCTTC.